The following is a T cell receptor beta chain sequence with its context. The antigen remains unidentified. One end of the junction is discordant with germline, which a read error may explain. This CDR3 spans 18 amino acids. CDR1 is DFQATT, CDR2 SNEGSKA, per germline (reference sequence). Each patient went into thyroid surgery without having received any treatment. This sample was included in a study of metastatic and nonmetastatic thyroid tumors. Study background: Repertoires of blood and of tissue (tumor or nodule) from malignant and benign thyroid patients were compared. Study-wide results and limits: TCR beta diversity was reportedly significantly higher in malignant thyroid tumors than benign nodules, in blood and tumor.

How the authors handled the data: Clinicopathological groups of papillary thyroid cancer showed CDR3 differences that were used to build a distant-metastasis classifier. Using MiXCR, TCRdb re-called clones from the PCR reads. Here the V and J calls rest on TCRdb's processing, not on the authors' analysis. This table has about 32,000 clones, approximately 7.4% appearing once. The specimen was blood. The genes are TRBV20-1 and TRBJ2-2; TRBD1 or TRBD2 may be the D gene (6 bases each). The TCR was taken from a female donor with papillary thyroid cancer or a benign thyroid nodule (not recorded which). Some clones in this sample may be carry-over from other donors' samples. CDR3 residues: CSARHRPEGGMNTGDLFF. The CDR3 DNA reads as TGCAGTGCTAGGCACCGCCCCGAGGGGGGCATGAACACCGGGGATCTGTTTTTT.